The rows below give T cell receptor beta chains drawn from one sample of a study of spatial heterogeneity in lung cancer. Via MiXCR, TCRdb re-called the 5' RACE reads, giving one row per CDR3 protein. In the table there are about 92,000 distinct CDR3 sequences, 9.5% to 15% of which are singletons. The sequencing used PBMCs, collected at surgery. The receptors come from a male donor with early-stage non-small cell lung cancer. Both conserved end residues are part of each CDR3. A D gene is named only where the DNA matches it firmly. Rows give clone size only sometimes, using once, few, many, or a class for an expanded clone.

clone_size: NA; d_call: NA; v_call: TRBV5-1; j_call: TRBJ2-1; cdr3_aa: CGPRKPSYNEQFF; cdr3_nt: TGCGGACCCCGGAAGCCCTCCTACAATGAGCAGTTCTTC
clone_size: NA; d_call: NA; v_call: TRBV29-1; j_call: TRBJ2-3; cdr3_aa: CSVEAAAGAQYF; cdr3_nt: TGCAGCGTTGAAGCGGCCGCCGGAGCGCAGTATTTT
clone_size: NA; d_call: NA; v_call: TRBV12-3/TRBV12-4; j_call: TRBJ2-1; cdr3_aa: CASSLPQGYNEQFF; cdr3_nt: TGTGCCAGCAGTTTACCCCAGGGCTACAATGAGCAGTTCTTC
clone_size: NA; d_call: NA; v_call: TRBV29-1; j_call: TRBJ1-2; cdr3_aa: CSAGSGNYGYTF; cdr3_nt: TGCAGCGCGGGGTCAGGGAACTATGGCTACACCTTC
clone_size: few; d_call: NA; v_call: TRBV5-1; j_call: TRBJ2-7; cdr3_aa: CASSLGTGVSYEQYF; cdr3_nt: TGCGCCAGCAGCTTGGGAACAGGTGTCTCCTACGAGCAGTACTTC
clone_size: few; d_call: NA; v_call: TRBV20-1; j_call: TRBJ1-1; cdr3_aa: CSARDPFWAGNTEAFF; cdr3_nt: TGCAGTGCTAGAGATCCGTTTTGGGCAGGTAACACTGAAGCTTTCTTT
clone_size: few; d_call: NA; v_call: TRBV12-3/TRBV12-4; j_call: TRBJ2-2; cdr3_aa: CASSHLLNTGELFF; cdr3_nt: TGTGCCAGCAGCCACTTGCTAAACACCGGGGAGCTGTTTTTT
clone_size: many; d_call: NA; v_call: TRBV5-1; j_call: TRBJ2-1; cdr3_aa: CASSLVGNSYNEQFF; cdr3_nt: TGCGCCAGCAGCTTGGTGGGTAACTCCTACAATGAGCAGTTCTTC
clone_size: few; d_call: NA; v_call: TRBV6-1; j_call: TRBJ2-1; cdr3_aa: CASMERSRGNEQFF; cdr3_nt: TGTGCCAGCATGGAACGGAGCCGGGGGAATGAGCAGTTCTTC
clone_size: NA; d_call: NA; v_call: TRBV19; j_call: TRBJ1-2; cdr3_aa: CASSMTTFLVGYTF; cdr3_nt: TGTGCCAGTAGTATGACCACCTTCCTAGTCGGCTACACCTTC
clone_size: NA; d_call: TRBD2; v_call: TRBV7-9; j_call: TRBJ2-7; cdr3_aa: CASRPGTSGTYEQYF; cdr3_nt: TGTGCCAGCAGGCCCGGGACTAGCGGAACCTACGAGCAGTACTTC
clone_size: NA; d_call: NA; v_call: TRBV7-2; j_call: TRBJ2-7; cdr3_aa: CASSLFGTYEQYF; cdr3_nt: TGTGCCAGCAGCTTGTTCGGGACCTACGAGCAGTACTTC
clone_size: NA; d_call: NA; v_call: TRBV11-1; j_call: TRBJ1-1; cdr3_aa: CASSLVEGTEAFF; cdr3_nt: TGTGCCAGCAGCTTAGTGGAGGGCACTGAAGCTTTCTTT
clone_size: NA; d_call: TRBD1; v_call: TRBV11-2; j_call: TRBJ2-5; cdr3_aa: CASSSTGKGETQYF; cdr3_nt: TGTGCCAGCAGCTCGACAGGGAAGGGGGAGACCCAGTACTTC
clone_size: NA; d_call: NA; v_call: TRBV28; j_call: TRBJ1-1; cdr3_aa: CASSHPRSRLEAFF; cdr3_nt: TGTGCCAGCAGTCACCCTCGGAGCAGACTAGAAGCTTTCTTT
clone_size: NA; d_call: TRBD1; v_call: TRBV7-2; j_call: TRBJ1-1; cdr3_aa: CASSPRTGGNTEAFF; cdr3_nt: TGTGCCAGCAGCCCTAGGACAGGGGGGAACACTGAAGCTTTCTTT
clone_size: many; d_call: TRBD2; v_call: TRBV9; j_call: TRBJ2-2; cdr3_aa: CASSVNPIRGLAFRRDTGELFF; cdr3_nt: TGTGCCAGCAGCGTAAACCCCATTCGGGGACTAGCGTTCCGAAGAGACACCGGGGAGCTGTTTTTT
clone_size: many; d_call: TRBD2; v_call: TRBV3-1; j_call: TRBJ2-1; cdr3_aa: CASSKSKRGSNEQFF; cdr3_nt: TGTGCCAGCAGCAAATCGAAGCGGGGGAGCAATGAGCAGTTCTTC
clone_size: many; d_call: NA; v_call: TRBV7-9; j_call: TRBJ2-1; cdr3_aa: CASSLSTSYNEQFF; cdr3_nt: TGTGCCAGCAGCTTAAGTACCTCATACAATGAGCAGTTCTTC
clone_size: few; d_call: TRBD2; v_call: TRBV7-2; j_call: TRBJ2-3; cdr3_aa: CASSTRSGSDTDTQYF; cdr3_nt: TGTGCCAGCAGCACCCGTAGCGGGAGTGATACAGATACGCAGTATTTT